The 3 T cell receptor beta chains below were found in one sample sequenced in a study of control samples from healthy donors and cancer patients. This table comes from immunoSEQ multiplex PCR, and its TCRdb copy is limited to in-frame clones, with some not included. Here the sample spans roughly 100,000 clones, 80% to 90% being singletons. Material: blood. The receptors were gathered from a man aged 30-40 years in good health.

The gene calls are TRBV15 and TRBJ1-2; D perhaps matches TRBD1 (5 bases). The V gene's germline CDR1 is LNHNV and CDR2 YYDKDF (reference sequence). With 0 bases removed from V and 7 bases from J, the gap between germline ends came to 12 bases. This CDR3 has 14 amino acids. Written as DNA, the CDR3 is TGTGCCACCAGCAGAGATCGGGTCCAGGGTGGCTACACCTTC. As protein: CATSRDRVQGGYTF. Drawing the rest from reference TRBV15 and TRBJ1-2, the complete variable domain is DAMVIQNPRYQVTQFGKPVTLSCSQTLNHNVMYWYQQKSSQAPKLLFHYYDKDFNNEADTPDNFQSRRPNTSFCFLDIRSPGLGDTAMYLCATSRDRVQGGYTFGSGTRLTVV.

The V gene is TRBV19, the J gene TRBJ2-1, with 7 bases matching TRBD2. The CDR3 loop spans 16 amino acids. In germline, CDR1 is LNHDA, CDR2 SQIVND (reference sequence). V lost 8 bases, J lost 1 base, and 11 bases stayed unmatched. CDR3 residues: CASSPPAGISYNEQFF. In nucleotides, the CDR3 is TGTGCCAGTTCGCCCCCAGCGGGGATTTCCTACAATGAGCAGTTCTTC.

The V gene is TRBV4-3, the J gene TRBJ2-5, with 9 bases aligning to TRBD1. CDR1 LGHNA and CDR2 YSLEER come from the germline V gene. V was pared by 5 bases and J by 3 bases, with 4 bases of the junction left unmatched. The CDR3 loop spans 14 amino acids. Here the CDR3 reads CASSIQGAEETQYF. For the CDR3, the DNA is TGCGCCAGCAGCATACAGGGGGCTGAAGAGACCCAGTACTTC.